The 23 T cell receptor beta chains given below trace back to one sample, sequenced in a study of blood T cell repertoires in COVID-19. Generated by immunoSEQ multiplex PCR, the TCRdb table keeps only in-frame clones and is missing some. The sample records 290,000 or so clones, 82% being singletons. What was sequenced was PBMCs or T cells enriched from blood (not recorded which). These receptors all come from a man aged 35-49 years who had been exposed to COVID-19.

The rearrangement links TRBV2 to TRBJ2-7; D is perhaps TRBD2 (5 bases). Deletions cut 4 bases from V and 7 bases from J, with 17 bases between. This CDR3 is built from 14 residues. Germline V lookup: CDR1 SNHLY, CDR2 FYNNEI. In nucleotides, the CDR3 is TGTGCCAGCAGTGGGGCTGTGGGAGTTGGGGAGCAGTACTTC. Amino acid sequence: CASSGAVGVGEQYF.

The V gene is TRBV27, the J gene TRBJ2-5, with D hard to call. The CDR3 extends over 13 amino acids. V was cut by 6 bases and J by 0 bases, with 8 bases left in between. Germline loops: CDR1 MNHEY, CDR2 SMNVEV (reference sequence). The CDR3 DNA reads TGTGCCAGCAGGGTACAAAACCAAGAGACCCAGTACTTC. This sequence encodes CASRVQNQETQYF.

The chain carries TRBV7-3 and TRBJ1-1; tentatively, D is TRBD1 (5 bases). V was pared by 5 bases and J by 7 bases, with 11 bases between. The CDR3 is 12 amino acids. Germline V gene sequence: CDR1 SGHTA, CDR2 FQGTGA. The CDR3 protein is CASSPGQIEAFF. CDR3 bases: TGTGCCAGCAGCCCAGGGCAGATTGAAGCTTTCTTT.

The chain recombines TRBV29-1 with TRBJ2-7, with TRBD2 matching over 12 bases. This CDR3 comprises 15 residues. V gave up 3 bases and J gave up 3 bases; unmatched junction bases: 6. Germline lookup yields CDR1 SQVTM and CDR2 ANQGSEA. CDR3 nucleotide sequence: TGCAGCGTTGAGGGGACTAGCGGGTTAGTCTACGAGCAGTACTTC. Amino acids: CSVEGTSGLVYEQYF.

The chain is built from TRBV5-1 and TRBJ2-7; 11 bases agree with TRBD2. With 4 bases clipped from V and 1 base from J, the junction kept 4 bases outside the gene matches. The CDR3 extends over 15 amino acids. Germline CDR1 reads SGHRS; CDR2 reads YFSETQ. The CDR3 DNA reads as TGCGCCAGCAGCAAAGGGACTAGCGGATCCTACGAGCAGTACTTC. This translates into CASSKGTSGSYEQYF.

The rearrangement uses TRBV6-5 and TRBJ1-2; unclear D gene. This CDR3 spans 14 amino acids. Germline V gene lookup returns CDR1 MNHEY and CDR2 SVGAGI. V was cut by 7 bases and J by 0 bases, with 12 bases left in between. The CDR3 sequence is CASIRSVANYGYTF. The CDR3 DNA reads TGTGCCAGCATCCGAAGCGTGGCTAACTATGGCTACACCTTC.

J is TRBJ1-2 and V is TRBV27, with D possibly being TRBD1 (6 bases). The CDR3 is made up of 14 amino acids. Trimming left V 5 bases short and J 6 bases short, with 16 bases between. CDR1 is MNHEY and CDR2 is SMNVEV in the germline V gene (reference sequence). Written as DNA, the CDR3 is TGTGCCAGCAGTAATGCCGACAGGACCGATGGCTACACCTTC. Protein sequence: CASSNADRTDGYTF.

The chain employs TRBV10-3 and TRBJ1-3, with D perhaps matching TRBD1 (6 bases). Germline-derived CDR1 and CDR2 are ENHRY and SYGVKD. V was cut by 4 bases and J by 1 base, with 8 bases left in between. The CDR3 is 14 residues long. The CDR3 sequence is CAISAQGSGNTIYF. As DNA, the CDR3 is TGTGCCATCAGTGCGCAGGGGTCTGGAAACACCATATATTTT.

The chain uses TRBV4-1 and TRBJ2-1; 11 positions agree with TRBD2. Trimming at V came to 4 bases and at J to 7 bases, leaving 15 bases not matched to a gene. The CDR3 runs to 18 residues. Germline V lookup: CDR1 MGHRA, CDR2 YSYEKL. The CDR3 sequence: CASSPWVPGLAGRNEQFF. The CDR3 DNA follows: TGCGCCAGCAGCCCCTGGGTACCCGGACTAGCGGGTCGTAATGAGCAGTTCTTC.

The CDR3 DNA reads as TGTGCCAGTAACATCGGGTCGAGTGGAGGGCTAACGAGAAAACTGTTTTTT. It yields the protein CASNIGSSGGLTRKLFF. The gene calls are TRBV19 and TRBJ1-4; D unclear. Trimming took off 7 bases at V and 10 bases at J, with 28 bases between the two ends. The CDR3 runs to 17 residues. CDR1 and CDR2 (germline): LNHDA, SQIVND (reference sequence).

The chain combines TRBV7-9 with TRBJ2-7; D is uncertain. The V gene lost 5 bases and the J gene lost 5 bases, with 10 bases spanning the gap. This CDR3 has 12 amino acids. Germline V gene lookup returns CDR1 SEHNR and CDR2 FQNEAQ (reference sequence). CDR3 region: CASSPLPDEQYF. The CDR3 DNA reads TGTGCCAGCAGCCCCCTCCCGGACGAGCAGTACTTC. The full variable domain, completed using reference TRBV7-9 and TRBJ2-7, is DTGVSQNPRHKITKRGQNVTFRCDPISEHNRLYWYRQTLGQGPEFLTYFQNEAQLEKSRLLSDRFSAERPKGSFSTLEIQRTEQGDSAMYLCASSPLPDEQYFGPGTRLTVT.

The chain recombines TRBV27 with TRBJ1-4; D remains ambiguous. Trimming removed 8 bases from V and 4 bases from J, with 29 bases in between. The germline CDR1 and CDR2 sequences are MNHEY and SMNVEV (reference sequence). The CDR3 sequence is 19 residues long. In DNA form, the CDR3 reads TGTGCCAGCGGGATAATGGGGAGGAGTATACGAAACCTTAATGAAAAACTGTTTTTT. Protein product: CASGIMGRSIRNLNEKLFF.

V gene TRBV28 combines with J gene TRBJ2-4; 7 bases agree with TRBD2. CDR3 length: 16 residues. The trim removed 6 bases at V and 3 bases at J, leaving 11 bases unmatched. Looked up from germline, CDR1 is MDHEN and CDR2 is SYDVKM. CDR3 nucleotide sequence: TGTGCCAGCAGCCTCATCCTAGCGGACATCAAAAACATTCAGTACTTC. Translating gives CASSLILADIKNIQYF.

This chain joins TRBV6-6 and TRBJ2-7, with 7 bases aligning to TRBD2. There are 13 residues in the CDR3. Germline loops: CDR1 MNHNY, CDR2 SVGAGI (reference sequence). Unmatched junction bases numbered 3, after V lost 7 bases and J lost 0 bases. CDR3 in amino acids: CASNAGVSYEQYF. The CDR3 DNA reads TGTGCCAGCAATGCGGGAGTCTCCTACGAGCAGTACTTC.

The gene calls are TRBV12-3 or TRBV12-4 and TRBJ2-7; D unclear. The CDR3 is made up of 11 amino acids. The germline V and J ends were trimmed by 5 bases and 1 base, with 3 bases remaining between them. The DNA of the CDR3 is TGTGCCAGCAGTCAGTCCTACGAGCAGTACTTC. Residues: CASSQSYEQYF.

The chain carries TRBV14 and TRBJ1-4, with D perhaps TRBD1 (5 bases). The germline V and J ends were trimmed by 0 bases and 4 bases, with 9 bases remaining between them. In germline, CDR1 is SGHDN, CDR2 FVKESK. This CDR3 comprises 15 residues. CDR3 protein: CASSQEDRGNEKLFF. The DNA of the CDR3 is TGTGCCAGCAGCCAAGAAGACAGAGGTAATGAAAAACTGTTTTTT.

The V gene is TRBV4-1, the J gene TRBJ2-7, with D possibly TRBD2 on 6 matching bases. V was pared by 0 bases and J by 2 bases, with 8 bases between. The CDR3 is 14 residues long. The germline V gene has CDR1 MGHRA and CDR2 YSYEKL. The CDR3 loop is CASSQDWEAYEQYF. The CDR3 nucleotides read TGCGCCAGCAGCCAAGATTGGGAGGCCTACGAGCAGTACTTC.

This rearrangement joins TRBV13 to TRBJ2-1; TRBD2 might be the D (5 bases). There are 16 residues in the CDR3. CDR1 PRHDT and CDR2 FYEKMQ come from the germline V gene (reference sequence). V was clipped by 5 bases and J by 0 bases, with 14 bases between them. This chain's CDR3 is CASSTAASYSYNEQFF. DNA for the CDR3: TGTGCCAGCAGCACAGCGGCCTCGTACTCCTACAATGAGCAGTTCTTC.

The rearrangement links TRBV9 to TRBJ1-4; 7 nucleotides match TRBD1. The ends lost 0 bases at V and 5 bases at J; junction bases unmatched: 7. The CDR3 is made up of 16 amino acids. Per the germline V gene, CDR1 is SGDLS and CDR2 is YYNGEE. In DNA form, the CDR3 reads TGTGCCAGCAGCGTAGATCAGGGACAGAAGAATGAAAAACTGTTTTTT. It is translated as CASSVDQGQKNEKLFF.

The rearrangement joins TRBV5-1 to TRBJ2-7; 8 nucleotides line up with TRBD1. The length of the CDR3 is 14 residues. Per germline, CDR1 SGHRS and CDR2 YFSETQ. With V trimmed by 4 bases and J by 1 base, 4 bases remained unmatched. Written as DNA, the CDR3 is TGCGCCAGCAGCCCAGACAGGGGATCCTACGAGCAGTACTTC. Amino acid sequence: CASSPDRGSYEQYF.

The chain uses TRBV19 and TRBJ2-1; 8 bases align to TRBD1. Germline V gene data show CDR1 as LNHDA and CDR2 as SQIVND (reference sequence). After removal of 1 base from V and 4 bases from J, the junction contained 6 bases not matched to a gene. The CDR3 sequence is 16 residues long. In nucleotides, the CDR3 is TGTGCCAGTAGTATAGCCTGGACAGGGCGTTACAATGAGCAGTTCTTC. It encodes CASSIAWTGRYNEQFF.

This clone was found many times. The rearrangement links TRBV30 to TRBJ1-5; maybe TRBD1 (5 bases). CDR3 length: 13 amino acids. V lost 2 bases, J lost 4 bases, and 9 bases lay in between. Germline values: CDR1 GTSNPN, CDR2 SVGIG (reference sequence). The CDR3 sequence: CAWSPQGNQPQHF. The CDR3 nucleotides read TGTGCCTGGAGTCCCCAGGGAAATCAGCCCCAGCATTTT.

The chain employs TRBV19 and TRBJ2-2, with 9 bases that match TRBD2. Germline-derived CDR1 and CDR2 are LNHDA and SQIVND (reference sequence). V dropped 4 bases and J dropped 2; count of bases not matched to a gene: 2. This CDR3 is built from 15 residues. The CDR3: CASSSGRANTGELFF. The CDR3 region has the DNA TGTGCCAGTAGTAGCGGGAGGGCAAACACCGGGGAGCTGTTTTTT.